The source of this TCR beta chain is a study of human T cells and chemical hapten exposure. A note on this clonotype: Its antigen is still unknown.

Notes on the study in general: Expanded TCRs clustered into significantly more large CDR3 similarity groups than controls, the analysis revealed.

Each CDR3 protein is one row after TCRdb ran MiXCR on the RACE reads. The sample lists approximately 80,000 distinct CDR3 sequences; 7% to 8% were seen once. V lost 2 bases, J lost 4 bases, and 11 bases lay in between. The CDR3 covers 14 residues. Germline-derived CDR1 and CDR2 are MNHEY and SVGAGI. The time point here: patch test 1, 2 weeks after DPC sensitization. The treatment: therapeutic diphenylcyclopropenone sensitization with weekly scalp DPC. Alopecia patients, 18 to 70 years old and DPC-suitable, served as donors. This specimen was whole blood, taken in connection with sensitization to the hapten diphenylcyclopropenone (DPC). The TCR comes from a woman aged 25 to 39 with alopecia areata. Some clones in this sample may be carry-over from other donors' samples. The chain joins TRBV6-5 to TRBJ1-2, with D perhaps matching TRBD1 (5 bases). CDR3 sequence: CASSYTRGSYGYTF. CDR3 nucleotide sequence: TGTGCCAGCAGTTACACCCGGGGCTCCTATGGCTACACCTTC.